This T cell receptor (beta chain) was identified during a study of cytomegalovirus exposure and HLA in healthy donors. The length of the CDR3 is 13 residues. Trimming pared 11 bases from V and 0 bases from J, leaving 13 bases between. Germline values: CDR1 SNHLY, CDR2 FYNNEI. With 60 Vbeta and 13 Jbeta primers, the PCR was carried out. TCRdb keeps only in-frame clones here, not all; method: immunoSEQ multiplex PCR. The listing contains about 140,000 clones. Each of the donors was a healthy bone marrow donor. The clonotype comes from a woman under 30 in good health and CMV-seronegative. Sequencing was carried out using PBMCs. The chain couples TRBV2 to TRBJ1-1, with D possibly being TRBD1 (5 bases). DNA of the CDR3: TGTGCCCGGACGGGGGATTTGAACACTGAAGCTTTCTTT. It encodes CARTGDLNTEAFF.